This T cell receptor (beta chain) is drawn from a study of CD8 T cells in Susac syndrome (dated by TCRdb to about 2019). Concerning the study at large: Among the sequenced Susac syndrome patients, about six had clinically active disease and roughly 8 were in clinical remission. At the time of blood withdrawal, Susac syndrome patients were either therapy-naive, taking corticosteroids (with some also receiving IVIg), or on IVIg alone. Repertoire sequencing was used to test whether CD8+ T cell activation and differentiation in Susac syndrome was antigen driven.

RNA was extracted using the RNeasy kit, and roughly 0.5 to 1 ug of the RNA was reverse transcribed with random hexamers. TCR beta CDR3 regions were amplified with the immunoSEQ multiplex PCR assay covering 54 Vbeta and 13 Jbeta segments. Bias from PCR amplification was corrected by using a synthetic template baseline for primer optimization and for computational correction. Per the original workflow: Reads were annotated to V, D and J genes according to IMGT and were analyzed with immunoSEQ Analyzer, with only productive sequences retained. Clonality was computed as one minus Shannon entropy normalized by log2 of the number of productive unique sequences. Public and private clones were assessed among the 100 most prevalent clones of each patient and control. A clone was defined as Susac-specific if it was absent from the healthy and MS cohorts, from roughly 1,000 published viral clones and from other ImmuneACCESS disease sequences. The public sequencing data were trimmed at Q25 with fastp and processed into clonotypes with MiXCR by TCRdb, which kept only in-frame beta chains. Identical CDR3 proteins give one entry, which carries the most common genes and DNA. TCRdb, not the authors, supplied the V and J calls. Here the sample has more than 150,000 distinct CDR3 sequences; about 96% occur a single time. Around 0.12% of the sample belongs to the ten largest clones.

A note on this clonotype: Its antigen has not been determined. No much larger clone exists at a distance of one base, and base qualities are not known.

Study-wide conclusions, independent of this receptor: The CD4+ T cell repertoire of patients with Susac syndrome showed no detectable clonal expansion. The number of individuals in the TCR sequencing and HLA analysis was recognized as being relatively small.

Peripheral blood CD8+ and CD4+ T cells from healthy donors, Susac syndrome patients and multiple sclerosis patients were profiled using high-throughput TCR beta sequencing. The Susac syndrome patients fulfilled recently defined diagnostic criteria for either definite or probable disease. CD8+ TEMRA cells were enriched by FACS, while bulk CD8+ and CD4+ T cells were purified by magnetic negative isolation. Blood was collected in EDTA tubes and processed within 24 hours, with PBMCs isolated through density gradient centrifugation. PBMCs intended for TCR sequencing were cryopreserved in liquid nitrogen and thawed later in a water bath at 37 degrees C. The sorted or isolated CD4+, CD8+ and CD8+ TEMRA cells had a purity of 90% or higher. The TCR was taken from a human donor with Susac syndrome. Input material: CD4+ T cells from PBMCs.

Read as DNA, the sequence is TGCAGCGTCGACAGGGGGCTAGGGCGGGCCTCCAATGAGCAGTTCTTC. The resulting protein is CSVDRGLGRASNEQFF. This sequence uses TRBV29-1 and TRBJ2-1; 10 middle bases align to TRBD1. For this chain, trimming is 6 bases at the V end and 6 bases at the J end, and the number of junction bases without a gene match is 14. The CDR3 covers 16 residues, taking in both the cysteine and the phenylalanine. Solely the CDR3 DNA is kept, with 48 bases framed from the first base. Via the germline V gene, CDR1 is SQVTM and CDR2 ANQGSEA.